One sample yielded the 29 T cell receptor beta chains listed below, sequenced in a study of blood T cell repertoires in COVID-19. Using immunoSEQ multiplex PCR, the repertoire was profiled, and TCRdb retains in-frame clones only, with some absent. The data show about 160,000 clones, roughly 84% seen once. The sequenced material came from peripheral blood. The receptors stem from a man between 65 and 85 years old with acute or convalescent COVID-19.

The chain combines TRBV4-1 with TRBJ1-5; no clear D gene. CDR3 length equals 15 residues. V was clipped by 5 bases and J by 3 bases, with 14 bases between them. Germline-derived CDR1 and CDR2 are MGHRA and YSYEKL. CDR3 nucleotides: TGCGCCAGCAGCTCACGGGAAGGTCACAATCAGCCCCAGCATTTT. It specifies CASSSREGHNQPQHF.

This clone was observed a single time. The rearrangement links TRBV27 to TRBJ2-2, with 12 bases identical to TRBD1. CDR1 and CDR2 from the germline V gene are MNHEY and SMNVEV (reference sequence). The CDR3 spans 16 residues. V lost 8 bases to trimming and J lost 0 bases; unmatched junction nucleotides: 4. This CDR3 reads CASGTGGSTNTGELFF. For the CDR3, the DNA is TGTGCCAGCGGGACAGGGGGCTCCACGAACACCGGGGAGCTGTTTTTT.

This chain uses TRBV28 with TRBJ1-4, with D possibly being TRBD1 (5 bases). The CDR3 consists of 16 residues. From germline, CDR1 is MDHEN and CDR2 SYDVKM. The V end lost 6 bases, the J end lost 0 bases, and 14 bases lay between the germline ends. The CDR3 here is CASSPTPQATNEKLFF. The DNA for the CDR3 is TGTGCCAGCAGCCCGACCCCACAGGCAACTAATGAAAAACTGTTTTTT.

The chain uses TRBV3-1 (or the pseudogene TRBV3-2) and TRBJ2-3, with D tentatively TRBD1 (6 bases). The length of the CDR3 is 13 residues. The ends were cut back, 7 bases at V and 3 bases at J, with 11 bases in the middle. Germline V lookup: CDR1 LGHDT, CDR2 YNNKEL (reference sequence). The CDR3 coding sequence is TGTGCCAGCACTCAGAGGGGGACAGATACGCAGTATTTT. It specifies CASTQRGTDTQYF.

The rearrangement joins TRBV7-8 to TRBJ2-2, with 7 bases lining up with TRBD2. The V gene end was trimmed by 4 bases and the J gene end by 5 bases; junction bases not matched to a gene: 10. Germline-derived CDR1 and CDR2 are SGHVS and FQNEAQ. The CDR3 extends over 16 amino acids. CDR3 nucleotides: TGTGCCAGCAGCTCATTTCCGGGAGGAGGAACCGGGGAGCTGTTTTTT. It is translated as CASSSFPGGGTGELFF.

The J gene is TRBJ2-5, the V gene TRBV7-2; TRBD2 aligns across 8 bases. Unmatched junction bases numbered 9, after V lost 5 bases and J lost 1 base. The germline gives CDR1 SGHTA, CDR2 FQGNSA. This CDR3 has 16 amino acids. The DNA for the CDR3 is TGTGCCAGCAGCCCCCCTCAGCGGGGGACCCAAGAGACCCAGTACTTC. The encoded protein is CASSPPQRGTQETQYF.

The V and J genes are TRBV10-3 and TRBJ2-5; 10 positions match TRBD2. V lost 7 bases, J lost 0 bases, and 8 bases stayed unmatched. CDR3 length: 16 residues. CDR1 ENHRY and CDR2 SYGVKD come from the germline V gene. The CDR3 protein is CAIKRGLAGDQETQYF. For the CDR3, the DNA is TGTGCCATCAAAAGGGGGCTAGCGGGGGACCAAGAGACCCAGTACTTC.

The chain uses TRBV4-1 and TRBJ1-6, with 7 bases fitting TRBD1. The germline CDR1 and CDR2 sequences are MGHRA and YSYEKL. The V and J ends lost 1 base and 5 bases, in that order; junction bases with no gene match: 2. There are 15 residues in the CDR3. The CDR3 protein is CASSQATGDNSPLHF. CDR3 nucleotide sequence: TGCGCCAGCAGCCAAGCAACAGGGGATAATTCACCCCTCCACTTT.

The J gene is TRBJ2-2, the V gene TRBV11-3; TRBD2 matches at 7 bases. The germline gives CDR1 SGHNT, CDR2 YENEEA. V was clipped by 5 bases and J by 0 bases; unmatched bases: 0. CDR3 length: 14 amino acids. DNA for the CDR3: TGTGCCAGCAGCGGGAGGGCGAACACCGGGGAGCTGTTTTTT. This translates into CASSGRANTGELFF.

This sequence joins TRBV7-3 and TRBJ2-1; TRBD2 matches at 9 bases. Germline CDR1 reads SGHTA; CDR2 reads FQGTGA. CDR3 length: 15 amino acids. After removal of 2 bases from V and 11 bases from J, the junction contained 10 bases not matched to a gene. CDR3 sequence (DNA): TGTGCCAGCAGCTTAGGGGGCTCTAGCGGGGTTAAGCAGTTCTTC. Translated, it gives CASSLGGSSGVKQFF. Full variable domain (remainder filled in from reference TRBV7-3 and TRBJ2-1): GAGVSQTPSNKVTEKGKYVELRCDPISGHTALYWYRQSLGQGPEFLIYFQGTGAADDSGLPNDRFFAVRPEGSVSTLKIQRTERGDSAVYLCASSLGGSSGVKQFFGPGTRLTVL.

The CDR3 DNA reads TGTGCCAGCAGCACCCGGACTAGCGGGAGTTTATACGAGCAGTACTTC. This encodes CASSTRTSGSLYEQYF. V gene TRBV3-1 (or the pseudogene TRBV3-2) combines with J gene TRBJ2-7, with 13 bases that match TRBD2. This CDR3 is built from 16 residues. In germline, CDR1 is LGHDT, CDR2 YNNKEL (reference sequence). Trimming removed 5 bases from V and 4 bases from J; junction bases left unmatched: 8.

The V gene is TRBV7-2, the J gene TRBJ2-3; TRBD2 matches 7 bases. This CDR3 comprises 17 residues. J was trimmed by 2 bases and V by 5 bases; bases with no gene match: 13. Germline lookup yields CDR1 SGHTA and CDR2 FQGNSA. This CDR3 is CASSRNPSGAFTDTQYF. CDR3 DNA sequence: TGTGCCAGCAGCCGCAATCCCAGCGGGGCCTTCACAGATACGCAGTATTTT.

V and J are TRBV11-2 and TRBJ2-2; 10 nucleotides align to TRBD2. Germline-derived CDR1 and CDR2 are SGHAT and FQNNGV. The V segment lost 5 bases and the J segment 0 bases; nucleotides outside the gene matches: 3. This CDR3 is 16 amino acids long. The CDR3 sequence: CASSRLAGANTGELFF. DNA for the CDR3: TGTGCCAGCAGCCGCCTAGCGGGGGCGAACACCGGGGAGCTGTTTTTT. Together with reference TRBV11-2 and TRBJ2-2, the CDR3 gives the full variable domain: EAGVAQSPRYKIIEKRQSVAFWCNPISGHATLYWYQQILGQGPKLLIQFQNNGVVDDSQLPKDRFSAERLKGVDSTLKIQPAKLEDSAVYLCASSRLAGANTGELFFGEGSRLTVL.

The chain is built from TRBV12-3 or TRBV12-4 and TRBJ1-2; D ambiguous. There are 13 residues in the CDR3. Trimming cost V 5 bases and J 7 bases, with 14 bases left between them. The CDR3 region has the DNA TGTGCCAGCAGTCCCTCCGGGAGTGCTGGCTACACCTTC. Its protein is CASSPSGSAGYTF.

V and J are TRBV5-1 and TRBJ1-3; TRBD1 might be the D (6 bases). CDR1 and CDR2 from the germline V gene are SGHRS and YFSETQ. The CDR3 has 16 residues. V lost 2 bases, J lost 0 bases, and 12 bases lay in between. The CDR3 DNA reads TGCGCCAGCAGCTTAGGACAGTTAAGCTCTGGAAACACCATATATTTT. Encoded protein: CASSLGQLSSGNTIYF.

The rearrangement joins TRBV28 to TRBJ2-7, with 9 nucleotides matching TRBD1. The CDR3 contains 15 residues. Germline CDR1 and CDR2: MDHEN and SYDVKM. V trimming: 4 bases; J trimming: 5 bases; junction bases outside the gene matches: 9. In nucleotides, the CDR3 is TGTGCCAGCAGTTCCTCCGGGACAGGGCGACACGAGCAGTACTTC. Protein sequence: CASSSSGTGRHEQYF.

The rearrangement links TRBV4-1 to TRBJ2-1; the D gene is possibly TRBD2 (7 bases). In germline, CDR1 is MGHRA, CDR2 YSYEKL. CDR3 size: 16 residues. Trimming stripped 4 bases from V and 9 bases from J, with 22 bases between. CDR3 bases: TGCGCCAGCAGCCTCGACTTTGGGGGGGGGCCGGTTGAGCAGTTCTTC. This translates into CASSLDFGGGPVEQFF.

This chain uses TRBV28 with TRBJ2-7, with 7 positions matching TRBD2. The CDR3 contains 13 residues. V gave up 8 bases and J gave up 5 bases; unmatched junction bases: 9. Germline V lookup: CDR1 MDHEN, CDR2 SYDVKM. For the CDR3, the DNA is TGTGCCAGCGTTGGGAGGGCGACCGACGAGCAGTACTTC. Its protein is CASVGRATDEQYF.

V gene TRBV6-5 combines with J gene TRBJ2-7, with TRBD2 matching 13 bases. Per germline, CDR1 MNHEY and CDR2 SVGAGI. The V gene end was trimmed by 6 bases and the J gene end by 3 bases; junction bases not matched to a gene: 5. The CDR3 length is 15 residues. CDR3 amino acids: CASSAGLAGDYEQYF. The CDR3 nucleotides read TGTGCCAGCAGCGCAGGACTAGCGGGAGACTACGAGCAGTACTTC.

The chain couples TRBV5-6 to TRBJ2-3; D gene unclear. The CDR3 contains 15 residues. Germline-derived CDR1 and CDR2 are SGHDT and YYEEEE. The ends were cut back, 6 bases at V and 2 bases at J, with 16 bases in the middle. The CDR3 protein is CASINQVTFTDTQYF. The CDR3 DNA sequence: TGTGCCAGCATCAACCAAGTGACTTTCACAGATACGCAGTATTTT.

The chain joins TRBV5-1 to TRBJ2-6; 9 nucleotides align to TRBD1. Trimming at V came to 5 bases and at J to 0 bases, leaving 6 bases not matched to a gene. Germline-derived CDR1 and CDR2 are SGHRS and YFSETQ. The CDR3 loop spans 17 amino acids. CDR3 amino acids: CASSVTGGYSGANVLTF. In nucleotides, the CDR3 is TGCGCCAGCAGTGTGACAGGGGGATACTCTGGGGCCAACGTCCTGACTTTC.

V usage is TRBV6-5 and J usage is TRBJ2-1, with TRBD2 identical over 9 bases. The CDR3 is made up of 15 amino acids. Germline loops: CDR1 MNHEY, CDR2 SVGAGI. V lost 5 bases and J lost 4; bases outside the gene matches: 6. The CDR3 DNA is TGTGCCAGCAGTCTAGCGGGGCCGGGGTACAATGAGCAGTTCTTC. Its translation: CASSLAGPGYNEQFF.

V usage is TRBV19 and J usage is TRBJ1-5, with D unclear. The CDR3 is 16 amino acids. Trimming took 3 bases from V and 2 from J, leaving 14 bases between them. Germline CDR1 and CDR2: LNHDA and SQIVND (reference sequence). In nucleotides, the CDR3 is TGTGCCAGTAGTATTTATCTGGCCGCGGGCAATCAGCCCCAGCATTTT. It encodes CASSIYLAAGNQPQHF.

DNA of the CDR3: TGTGCCAGCAGGAGAGGGGGCCCGGCTGGAAACACCATATATTTT. It encodes CASRRGGPAGNTIYF. This chain links TRBV6-5 with TRBJ1-3; TRBD1 agrees at 7 bases. The germline CDR1 and CDR2 sequences are MNHEY and SVGAGI. Trimming cost V 6 bases and J 2 bases; bases outside gene matches: 7. This CDR3 comprises 15 residues.

The chain's CDR3 is CASSLSGGLAAYEQYF. The CDR3 DNA is TGTGCCAGCAGCCTAAGCGGGGGGCTGGCGGCCTACGAGCAGTACTTC. This chain joins TRBV5-4 and TRBJ2-7; 9 positions agree with TRBD2. CDR3 length equals 16 residues. Germline V gene sequence: CDR1 SGHNT, CDR2 YYREEE (reference sequence). Losses at the gene ends were 4 bases for V and 2 bases for J; bases not matched to a gene: 10.

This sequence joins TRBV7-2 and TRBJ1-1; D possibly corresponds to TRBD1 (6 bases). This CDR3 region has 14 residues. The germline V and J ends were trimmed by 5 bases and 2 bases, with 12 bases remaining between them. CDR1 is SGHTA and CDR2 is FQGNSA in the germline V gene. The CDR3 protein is CASSPWTANTEAFF. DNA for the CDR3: TGTGCCAGCAGCCCTTGGACAGCAAACACTGAAGCTTTCTTT.

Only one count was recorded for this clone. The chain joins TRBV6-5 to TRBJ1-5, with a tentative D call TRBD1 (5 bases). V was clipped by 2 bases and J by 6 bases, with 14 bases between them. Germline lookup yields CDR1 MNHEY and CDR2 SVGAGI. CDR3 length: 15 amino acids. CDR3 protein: CASSYGGGDGQPQHF. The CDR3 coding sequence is TGTGCCAGCAGTTACGGTGGAGGGGATGGTCAGCCCCAGCATTTT.

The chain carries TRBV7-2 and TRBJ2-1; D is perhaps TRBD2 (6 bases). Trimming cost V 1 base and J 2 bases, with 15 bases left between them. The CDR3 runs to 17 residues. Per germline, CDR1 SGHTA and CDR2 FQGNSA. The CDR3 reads CASSLVSGSGPYNEQFF. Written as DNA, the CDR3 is TGTGCCAGCAGCTTAGTATCGGGTAGCGGCCCCTACAATGAGCAGTTCTTC.

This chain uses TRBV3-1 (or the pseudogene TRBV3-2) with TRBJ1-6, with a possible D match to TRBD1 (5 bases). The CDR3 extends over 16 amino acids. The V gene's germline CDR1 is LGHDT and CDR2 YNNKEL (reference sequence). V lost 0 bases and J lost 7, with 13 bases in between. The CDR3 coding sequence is TGTGCCAGCAGCCAAGATCGCGGGGGGAGGAATTCACCCCTCCACTTT. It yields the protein CASSQDRGGRNSPLHF.